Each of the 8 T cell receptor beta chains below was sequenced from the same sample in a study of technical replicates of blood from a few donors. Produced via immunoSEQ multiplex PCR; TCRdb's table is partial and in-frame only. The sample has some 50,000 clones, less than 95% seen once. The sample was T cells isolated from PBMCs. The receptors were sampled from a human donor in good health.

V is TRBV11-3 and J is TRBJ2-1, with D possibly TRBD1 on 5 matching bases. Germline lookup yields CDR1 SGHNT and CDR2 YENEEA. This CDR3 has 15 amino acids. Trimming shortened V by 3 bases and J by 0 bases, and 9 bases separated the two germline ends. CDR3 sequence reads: CASSFGHFSYNEQFF. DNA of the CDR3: TGTGCCAGCAGCTTTGGACATTTCTCCTACAATGAGCAGTTCTTC.

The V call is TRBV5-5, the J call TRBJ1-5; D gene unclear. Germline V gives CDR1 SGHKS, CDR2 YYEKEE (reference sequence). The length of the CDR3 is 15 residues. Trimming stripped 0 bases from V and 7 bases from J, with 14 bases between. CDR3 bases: TGTGCCAGCAGCTTGGAGAGACAAGTCTCACAGCCCCAGCATTTT. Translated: CASSLERQVSQPQHF.

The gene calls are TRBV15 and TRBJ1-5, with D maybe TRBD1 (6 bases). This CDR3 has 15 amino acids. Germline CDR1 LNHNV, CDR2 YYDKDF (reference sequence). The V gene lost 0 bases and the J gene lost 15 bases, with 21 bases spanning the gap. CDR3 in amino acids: CATSREGGGSYPPHF. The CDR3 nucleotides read TGTGCCACCAGCAGAGAGGGAGGGGGTTCCTATCCTCCGCATTTT.

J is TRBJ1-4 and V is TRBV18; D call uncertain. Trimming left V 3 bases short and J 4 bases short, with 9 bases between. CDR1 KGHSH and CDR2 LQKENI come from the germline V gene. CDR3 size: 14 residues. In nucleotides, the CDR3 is TGTGCCAGCTCACCTTCACAGATTAATGAAAAACTGTTTTTT. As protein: CASSPSQINEKLFF.

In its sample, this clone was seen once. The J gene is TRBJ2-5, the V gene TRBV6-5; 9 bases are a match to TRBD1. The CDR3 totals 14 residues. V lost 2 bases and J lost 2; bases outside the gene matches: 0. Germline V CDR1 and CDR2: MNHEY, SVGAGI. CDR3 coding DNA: TGTGCCAGCAGTTACGGACAGGGGCAAGAGACCCAGTACTTC. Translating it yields CASSYGQGQETQYF.

CDR3 sequence reads: CASSLRQKSSYEQYF. The CDR3 nucleotides read TGTGCCAGCAGCTTGAGACAGAAAAGCTCCTACGAGCAGTACTTC. The V gene is TRBV7-8, the J gene TRBJ2-7, with a weak D call TRBD1 (5 bases). Germline CDR1 reads SGHVS; CDR2 reads FQNEAQ. V lost 3 bases to trimming and J lost 0 bases, with 12 bases between them. The CDR3 is 15 residues long.

In DNA, the CDR3 is TGTGCCAGCAGCTTAGCGACAGGGGGCGGGTATGGCTACACCTTC. This sequence encodes CASSLATGGGYGYTF. The rearrangement uses TRBV11-2 and TRBJ1-2, with 10 bases that match TRBD1. The CDR3 runs to 15 residues. Germline V gives CDR1 SGHAT, CDR2 FQNNGV. V shed 1 base, J shed 5 bases, and the junction held 4 bases outside the gene matches.

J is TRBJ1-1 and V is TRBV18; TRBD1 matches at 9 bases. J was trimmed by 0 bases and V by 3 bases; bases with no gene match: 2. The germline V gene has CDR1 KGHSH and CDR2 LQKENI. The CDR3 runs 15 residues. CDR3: CASSPNRGLNTEAFF. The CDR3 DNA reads TGTGCCAGCTCACCCAACAGGGGGCTGAACACTGAAGCTTTCTTT.